A selection of T cell receptor beta chains follows, all from one sample in a study of OX40 agonist ivuxolimab in advanced cancers. Data came from immunoSEQ multiplex PCR; TCRdb stores just in-frame clones and leaves some out. The top ten hold around 32% of the sample, which has about 30,000 clones, 70% to 80% seen once. Sequenced here: CD4+ or CD8+ T cells sorted from blood, sampled in a trial of the OX40 agonist ivuxolimab. These receptors were collected from an adult with an advanced solid tumor such as melanoma, head and neck, liver or kidney cancer. Both conserved end residues are part of each CDR3. Fields, in order: CDR3 protein, CDR3 DNA, V gene, D gene, CDR3 length, clone size, J gene. A D gene is named only where the DNA matches it firmly. Not every row has a clone size; where given, it reads once, few, many or a size class.

CAWSLRGGTYEQYF	TGTGCCTGGAGTCTCAGGGGGGGAACGTACGAGCAGTACTTC	TRBV30	.	14	.	TRBJ2-7
CASRRSTYEQYF	TGTGCCAGCAGACGATCCACCTACGAGCAGTACTTC	TRBV2	.	12	few	TRBJ2-7
CASKDFGQLYQPQHF	TGTGCCAGTAAAGATTTCGGGCAGCTGTATCAGCCCCAGCATTTT	TRBV19	.	15	.	TRBJ1-5
CASSSRGSWEETQYF	TGTGCCAGCAGCTCGCGGGGTTCGTGGGAAGAGACCCAGTACTTC	TRBV5-4	.	15	few	TRBJ2-5
CASSFSSGSSYNEQFF	TGTGCCAGCAGTTTTTCTAGCGGGAGCTCCTACAATGAGCAGTTCTTC	TRBV27	TRBD2	16	.	TRBJ2-1
CASSLERESDAGSNQPQHF	TGTGCCAGCAGCTTAGAACGGGAATCGGATGCAGGTAGCAATCAGCCCCAGCATTTT	TRBV7-9	.	19	.	TRBJ1-5
CASGTSGRNEQFF	TGTGCCAGCGGGACTAGCGGGAGAAATGAGCAGTTCTTC	TRBV9	TRBD2	13	.	TRBJ2-1
CASSLGARSSYNEQFF	TGCGCCAGCAGCCTCGGGGCCCGAAGCTCCTACAATGAGCAGTTCTTC	TRBV5-1	.	16	.	TRBJ2-1
CATETSGTDTQYF	TGTGCCACCGAGACTAGCGGCACAGATACGCAGTATTTT	TRBV7-9	TRBD2	13	.	TRBJ2-3
CASSQVLEGETQYF	TGTGCCAGCAGCCAAGTGCTAGAGGGAGAGACCCAGTACTTC	TRBV4-2	.	14	.	TRBJ2-5
CASSPPGKTGELFF	TGTGCCAGCAGCCCCCCCGGAAAAACCGGGGAGCTGTTTTTT	TRBV7-3	.	14	.	TRBJ2-2
CASSQVRGRNEQYF	TGCGCCAGCAGCCAGGTCAGGGGGCGAAACGAGCAGTACTTC	TRBV4-1	TRBD1	14	.	TRBJ2-7
CASSWRGNIQYF	TGTGCCAGCAGCTGGAGGGGTAACATTCAGTACTTC	TRBV5-6	.	12	.	TRBJ2-4
CASSTGQAFNQPQHF	TGTGCCAGCAGTACCGGACAGGCATTTAATCAGCCCCAGCATTTT	TRBV6-5	TRBD1	15	.	TRBJ1-5
CASSKKGETGGVQYF	TGTGCCAGCAGCAAAAAGGGGGAAACAGGCGGGGTGCAGTACTTC	TRBV21-1	.	15	.	TRBJ2-7
CASSLFSASTDTQYF	TGTGCCAGCAGCTTGTTCTCAGCTAGCACAGATACGCAGTATTTT	TRBV5-8	.	15	once	TRBJ2-3
CASSGGPSTYEQYF	TGTGCCAGCAGCGGGGGCCCCTCCACCTACGAGCAGTACTTC	TRBV5-4	.	14	.	TRBJ2-7
CASSQTLSRGGDEQFF	TGCGCCAGCAGCCAAACCTTGAGTAGGGGCGGGGATGAGCAGTTCTTC	TRBV4-1	.	16	.	TRBJ2-1
CASSVGTGGPGSYEQYF	TGTGCCAGCAGCGTAGGAACGGGAGGGCCGGGCTCCTACGAGCAGTACTTC	TRBV9	TRBD2	17	.	TRBJ2-7
CASSLLRDRTYEQYF	TGTGCCAGCAGTTTACTCCGGGACAGGACCTACGAGCAGTACTTC	TRBV28	TRBD1	15	.	TRBJ2-7
CASSLEGLAGDTQYF	TGTGCTAGCAGCTTAGAGGGACTAGCGGGAGATACGCAGTATTTT	TRBV7-7	TRBD2	15	few	TRBJ2-3
CASKQDSNTEAFF	TGTGCCAGCAAACAGGACTCGAACACTGAAGCTTTCTTT	TRBV2	.	13	.	TRBJ1-1
CATSGPVAGGETQYF	TGTGCCACCAGCGGCCCGGTCGCGGGGGGAGAGACCCAGTACTTC	TRBV15	TRBD2	15	.	TRBJ2-5
CASSVGQPYNEQFF	TGTGCCAGCAGCGTAGGACAACCCTACAATGAGCAGTTCTTC	TRBV7-6	.	14	.	TRBJ2-1
CASSYGQEVYEQYF	TGTGCCAGCAGCTATGGGCAGGAAGTGTACGAGCAGTACTTC	TRBV11-2	.	14	.	TRBJ2-7
CASSSRVGSGVYNEQFF	TGTGCCAGCAGCTCAAGGGTTGGTAGCGGGGTATACAATGAGCAGTTCTTC	TRBV14	TRBD2	17	.	TRBJ2-1
CASSETGAFF	TGTGCCAGCAGTGAGACTGGGGCTTTCTTT	TRBV2	.	10	few	TRBJ1-1
CASNTGTIGNTIYF	TGTGCCAGCAATACAGGGACAATTGGAAACACCATATATTTT	TRBV2	.	14	.	TRBJ1-3
CASRLDPGLAGDTEETQYF	TGTGCAAGTCGCTTAGATCCAGGACTAGCGGGGGACACGGAGGAGACCCAGTACTTC	TRBV12-2	.	19	.	TRBJ2-5
CASSPTTGQPQHF	TGTGCCAGCAGTCCAACGACAGGCCAGCCCCAGCATTTT	TRBV27	.	13	.	TRBJ1-5
CATSREKVFGALYEQYF	TGTGCCACCAGCAGAGAAAAGGTCTTTGGGGCACTCTACGAGCAGTACTTC	TRBV15	.	17	.	TRBJ2-7
CAWSGQEKLFF	TGTGCCTGGAGCGGTCAGGAAAAACTGTTTTTT	TRBV30	.	11	.	TRBJ1-4
CASSFRGNTEAFF	TGTGCCAGCAGTTTTCGAGGGAACACTGAAGCTTTCTTT	TRBV28	.	13	.	TRBJ1-1
CASSQKQGAETQYF	TGCGCCAGCAGCCAAAAACAGGGGGCAGAGACCCAGTACTTC	TRBV4-1	TRBD1	14	once	TRBJ2-5
CASSLVDRRDEQYF	TGTGCCAGCAGCTTAGTTGACAGGAGGGACGAGCAGTACTTC	TRBV7-9	.	14	.	TRBJ2-7
CASSPRAGLTGELFF	TGCGCCAGCAGCCCTCGGGCGGGACTCACCGGGGAGCTGTTTTTT	TRBV4-1	.	15	.	TRBJ2-2